This is a list of T cell receptor beta chains from one sample in a study of beta chain features in type 1 diabetes. TCRdb's table, derived via immunoSEQ multiplex PCR, lists solely in-frame clones and lacks some. The sample holds about 240,000 clones, around 26% seen once. Sequences were obtained from central memory CD4+ T cells from blood. All receptors derive from a man aged 30-40 years in good health. The CDR3 runs from the conserved cysteine through the conserved F or W. D genes are given only for firm matches. Clone size appears in some rows only: once, few, many, or a class for an expanded clone.

clone size: -; J gene: TRBJ2-5; V gene: TRBV7-2; D gene: -; CDR3 DNA: TGTGCCAGCAGCTTACGCAGGGGATACCAAGAGACCCAGTACTTC; CDR3 protein: CASSLRRGYQETQYF
clone size: -; J gene: TRBJ2-7; V gene: TRBV18; D gene: -; CDR3 DNA: TGTGCCGCCGGGACGGGCTCCTACGAGCAGTACTTC; CDR3 protein: CAAGTGSYEQYF
clone size: many; J gene: TRBJ2-5; V gene: TRBV2; D gene: -; CDR3 DNA: TGTGCCAGCAGCTACGGCTCGGCCCAGTACTTC; CDR3 protein: CASSYGSAQYF
clone size: -; J gene: TRBJ2-3; V gene: TRBV15; D gene: -; CDR3 DNA: TGTGCCACCAGCAGACCAAAGGGGCAAGTGCAGTATTTT; CDR3 protein: CATSRPKGQVQYF
clone size: few; J gene: TRBJ2-1; V gene: TRBV4-3; D gene: TRBD2; CDR3 DNA: TGCGCCAGCAGCCAATCAGCGGGAGGGTTTGGGAATGAGCAGTTCTTC; CDR3 protein: CASSQSAGGFGNEQFF
clone size: -; J gene: TRBJ1-3; V gene: TRBV12-5; D gene: TRBD1; CDR3 DNA: TGTGCTAGTGGTTTGGGACAGGGGGCTGGAAACACCATATATTTT; CDR3 protein: CASGLGQGAGNTIYF
clone size: -; J gene: TRBJ1-1; V gene: TRBV29-1; D gene: TRBD1; CDR3 DNA: TGCAGCGTTGTCCCTTTCACAGGGGGTAAGACTGAAGCTTTCTTT; CDR3 protein: CSVVPFTGGKTEAFF
clone size: few; J gene: TRBJ1-1; V gene: TRBV28; D gene: TRBD1; CDR3 DNA: TGTGCCAGCAGTCGTCCCGGGACAGGGGTAACTGAAGCTTTCTTT; CDR3 protein: CASSRPGTGVTEAFF
clone size: -; J gene: TRBJ2-1; V gene: TRBV7-9; D gene: -; CDR3 DNA: TGTGCCAGCAGCTATCTCGAGAATGAGCAGTTCTTC; CDR3 protein: CASSYLENEQFF
clone size: -; J gene: TRBJ2-5; V gene: TRBV2; D gene: -; CDR3 DNA: TGTGCCAGCGGCAGTAGGGAGACCCAGTACTTC; CDR3 protein: CASGSRETQYF
clone size: -; J gene: TRBJ2-1; V gene: TRBV11-2; D gene: TRBD1; CDR3 DNA: TGTGCCAGCAGCCTCGGACAGGGAACTTACAATGAGCAGTTCTTC; CDR3 protein: CASSLGQGTYNEQFF
clone size: -; J gene: TRBJ2-1; V gene: TRBV7-6; D gene: -; CDR3 DNA: TGTGCCAGCAGCCCCGGGCCAGGCTACAATGAGCAGTTCTTC; CDR3 protein: CASSPGPGYNEQFF
clone size: -; J gene: TRBJ2-1; V gene: TRBV5-4; D gene: -; CDR3 DNA: TGTGCCAGCTCAAACAGGGACAATGAGCAGTTCTTC; CDR3 protein: CASSNRDNEQFF
clone size: few; J gene: TRBJ2-7; V gene: TRBV29-1; D gene: -; CDR3 DNA: TGCAGCTCCAAATCGGCAGGCCCCTTGGGCGAGCAGTACTTC; CDR3 protein: CSSKSAGPLGEQYF
clone size: -; J gene: TRBJ1-5; V gene: TRBV9; D gene: -; CDR3 DNA: TGTGCCAGCAGCGTGGCCGGCAGTCCCAATCAGCCCCAGCATTTT; CDR3 protein: CASSVAGSPNQPQHF
clone size: -; J gene: TRBJ2-7; V gene: TRBV30; D gene: -; CDR3 DNA: TGTGCCTGGAGTGTACCGGGAGCGGGCGAGCAGTACTTC; CDR3 protein: CAWSVPGAGEQYF
clone size: few; J gene: TRBJ2-1; V gene: TRBV4-3; D gene: -; CDR3 DNA: TGCGCCAGCAGCCAAGACTTGGTAGTAGGTAATGGAAATGAGCAGTTCTTC; CDR3 protein: CASSQDLVVGNGNEQFF
clone size: -; J gene: TRBJ1-5; V gene: TRBV2; D gene: -; CDR3 DNA: TGTGCCAGCAGTTCAAGTTATAGCAATCAGCCCCAGCATTTT; CDR3 protein: CASSSSYSNQPQHF